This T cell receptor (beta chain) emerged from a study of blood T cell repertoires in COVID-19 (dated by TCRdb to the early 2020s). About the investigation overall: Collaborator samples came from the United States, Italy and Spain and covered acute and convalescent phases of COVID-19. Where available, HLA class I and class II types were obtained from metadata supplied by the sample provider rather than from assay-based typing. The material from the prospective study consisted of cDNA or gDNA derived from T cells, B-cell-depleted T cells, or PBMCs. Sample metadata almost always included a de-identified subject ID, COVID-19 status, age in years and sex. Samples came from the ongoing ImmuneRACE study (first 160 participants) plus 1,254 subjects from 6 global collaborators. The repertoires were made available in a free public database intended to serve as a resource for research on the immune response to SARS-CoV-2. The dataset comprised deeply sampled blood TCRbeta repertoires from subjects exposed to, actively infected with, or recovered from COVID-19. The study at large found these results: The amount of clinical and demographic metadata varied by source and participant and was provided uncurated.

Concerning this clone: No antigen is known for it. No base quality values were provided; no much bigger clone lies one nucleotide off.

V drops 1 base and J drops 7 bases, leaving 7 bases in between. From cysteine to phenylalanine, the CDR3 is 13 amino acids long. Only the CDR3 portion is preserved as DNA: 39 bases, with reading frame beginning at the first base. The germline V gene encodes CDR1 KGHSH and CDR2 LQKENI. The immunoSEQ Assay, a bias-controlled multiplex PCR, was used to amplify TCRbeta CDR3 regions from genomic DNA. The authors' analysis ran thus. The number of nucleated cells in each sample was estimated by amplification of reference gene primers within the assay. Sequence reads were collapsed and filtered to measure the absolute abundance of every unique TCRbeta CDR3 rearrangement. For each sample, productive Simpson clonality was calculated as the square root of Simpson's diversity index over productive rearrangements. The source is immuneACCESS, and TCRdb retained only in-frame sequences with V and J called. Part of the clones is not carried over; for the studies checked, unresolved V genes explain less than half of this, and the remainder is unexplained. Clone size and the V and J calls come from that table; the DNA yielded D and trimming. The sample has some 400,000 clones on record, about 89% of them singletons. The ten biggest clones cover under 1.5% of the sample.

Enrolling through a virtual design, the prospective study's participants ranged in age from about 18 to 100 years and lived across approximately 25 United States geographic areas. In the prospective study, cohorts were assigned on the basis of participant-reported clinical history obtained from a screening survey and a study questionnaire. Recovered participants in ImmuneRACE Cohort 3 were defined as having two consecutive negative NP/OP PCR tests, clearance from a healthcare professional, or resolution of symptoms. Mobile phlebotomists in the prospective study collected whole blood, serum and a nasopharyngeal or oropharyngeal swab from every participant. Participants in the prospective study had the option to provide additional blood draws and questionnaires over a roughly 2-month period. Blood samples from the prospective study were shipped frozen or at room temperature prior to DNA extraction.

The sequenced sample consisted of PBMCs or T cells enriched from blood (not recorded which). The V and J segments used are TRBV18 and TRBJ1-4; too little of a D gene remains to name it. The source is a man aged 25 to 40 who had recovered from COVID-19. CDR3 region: CASSPQRGEKLFF. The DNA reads TGTGCCAGCTCACCACAGCGGGGTGAAAAACTGTTTTTT.